Sequencing of this T cell receptor beta chain was carried out in a study of technical replicates of blood from a handful of donors (dated by TCRdb to the late 2010s). This clone was counted between two and nine times. It lacks a known antigen. No base-level quality is on record; no much larger clone is a single base apart. There are 15 amino acids in the CDR3, from cysteine to phenylalanine inclusive. Only CDR3 DNA is held: 45 bases, read in frame from base 1. V is pruned by 4 bases and J by 5 bases, leaving 8 bases of the junction without a gene match. The CDR1 and CDR2 encoded by the germline V gene (reference sequence) are SEHNR and FQNEAQ. The library was prepared using the immunoSEQ multiplex PCR assay. The immuneACCESS repertoire file appears here via TCRdb, limited to in-frame rearrangements. These files lack a portion of the clones; in checked studies, under half of the deficit traces to unresolved V genes, and the cause of the others is not known. The sample data list 85,000 to 100,000 clones, and approximately 94% of these were observed just once. The ten biggest clones cover approximately 0.21% of the sample.

The chain employs TRBV7-9 and TRBJ1-1; TRBD1 aligns with 9 central bases. This sequence originates from a human donor in good health. Input material: T cells isolated from PBMCs. The CDR3 amino acid sequence is: CASSSQTGGWTEAFF. In nucleotide form, the sequence is TGTGCCAGCAGCTCTCAGACAGGGGGATGGACTGAAGCTTTCTTT.